The rows below give T cell receptor beta chains drawn from one sample of a study of T cell responses to AZD1222 COVID-19 vaccine. Method: immunoSEQ multiplex PCR; TCRdb's copy keeps in-frame clones and lacks some. Of 150,000 to 250,000 clones in the sample, roughly 92% were seen once. The sample consisted of peripheral blood, taken 28 days after the second AZD1222 dose. The receptors originated from an adult who received the AZD1222 COVID-19 vaccine. The CDR3 runs from the conserved cysteine through the conserved F or W. D genes are given only for firm matches. The size field is filled for only some rows; it gives once, few, many or a size class.

d_gene	abundance	v_gene	j_gene	CDR3aa	CDR3nt
TRBD2	.	TRBV7-3	TRBJ2-3	CASSLNAGGDTQYF	TGTGCCAGCAGCTTAAATGCGGGGGGCGATACGCAGTATTTT
.	.	TRBV9	TRBJ2-2	CASSVNREANTGELFF	TGTGCCAGCAGCGTAAACCGGGAAGCGAACACCGGGGAGCTGTTTTTT
.	once	TRBV6-5	TRBJ1-6	CASSYSNRVSDSPLHF	TGTGCCAGCAGTTACTCGAACAGGGTTTCGGATTCACCCCTCCACTTT
.	.	TRBV6-5	TRBJ1-1	CASRGGHEAFF	TGTGCCAGCAGGGGGGGGCATGAAGCTTTCTTT
.	once	TRBV25-1	TRBJ1-5	CASSEGRDPQHF	TGTGCCAGCAGTGAAGGGCGGGACCCCCAGCATTTT
.	.	TRBV4-1	TRBJ2-5	CASSQDLRGGGETQYF	TGCGCCAGCAGCCAAGACCTGCGAGGTGGAGGAGAGACCCAGTACTTC
.	once	TRBV3-1/TRBV3-2	TRBJ2-1	CASSQGRGPVEQFF	TGTGCCAGCAGCCAAGGACGGGGCCCGGTCGAGCAGTTCTTC
.	.	TRBV19	TRBJ1-1	CASSNGLLGNTEAFF	TGTGCCAGTAGTAACGGCTTGCTCGGGAACACTGAAGCTTTCTTT
TRBD1	.	TRBV28	TRBJ2-5	CASSLGGPGQIQETQYF	TGTGCCAGCAGTTTAGGGGGACCGGGACAGATACAAGAGACCCAGTACTTC
.	.	TRBV5-1	TRBJ1-2	CASSGPGEGDGYTF	TGCGCCAGCAGCGGGCCGGGCGAGGGGGATGGCTACACCTTC
.	.	TRBV9	TRBJ1-4	CASSVRGVRNEKLFF	TGTGCCAGCAGCGTAAGGGGCGTTCGGAATGAAAAACTGTTTTTT
.	.	TRBV10-3	TRBJ1-6	CAISESDAYNSPLHF	TGTGCCATCAGTGAGTCAGACGCCTATAATTCACCCCTCCACTTT
.	.	TRBV2	TRBJ1-1	CASSESMANEAFF	TGTGCCAGCAGTGAATCTATGGCGAATGAAGCTTTCTTT
TRBD2	.	TRBV6-6	TRBJ2-3	CASSPGGRHWTDTQYF	TGTGCCAGCAGCCCGGGGGGGCGGCATTGGACAGATACGCAGTATTTT
.	.	TRBV20-1	TRBJ2-1	CSASSQGNYNEQFF	TGCAGTGCTAGTTCCCAGGGGAACTACAATGAGCAGTTCTTC
.	.	TRBV3-1/TRBV3-2	TRBJ2-7	CASSHHGTGREQYF	TGTGCCAGCAGCCACCACGGGACCGGCCGGGAGCAGTACTTC
TRBD1	.	TRBV12-5	TRBJ1-2	CASGPPTGNNYGYTF	TGTGCTAGTGGTCCACCGACAGGGAATAACTATGGCTACACCTTC
.	.	TRBV3-1/TRBV3-2	TRBJ2-5	CASSQGGGGQETQYF	TGTGCCAGCAGCCAAGGAGGGGGGGGACAAGAGACCCAGTACTTC
.	.	TRBV5-1	TRBJ2-3	CASSPRLAGPDTQYF	TGCGCCAGCAGCCCGAGACTTGCGGGTCCAGATACGCAGTATTTT
.	.	TRBV10-2	TRBJ1-1	CASREQDHTEAFF	TGCGCCAGCAGAGAACAGGACCACACTGAAGCTTTCTTT
.	few	TRBV3-1/TRBV3-2	TRBJ1-3	CASSRGRGPGNTIYF	TGTGCCAGCAGCCGAGGTAGGGGCCCTGGAAACACCATATATTTT
.	once	TRBV5-1	TRBJ2-1	CASESDPAYNEQFF	TGCGCCAGTGAATCGGACCCAGCATACAATGAGCAGTTCTTC
.	.	TRBV5-1	TRBJ2-1	CASSLTSGNEQFF	TGCGCCAGCAGCTTGACGTCAGGCAATGAGCAGTTCTTC
TRBD1	few	TRBV19	TRBJ1-1	CASRSGVTGGTEAFF	TGTGCCAGTAGGAGCGGGGTAACAGGGGGCACTGAAGCTTTCTTT
.	.	TRBV6-5	TRBJ1-5	CASSSLADRINQPQHF	TGTGCCAGCAGTTCACTTGCCGACAGGATAAATCAGCCCCAGCATTTT
.	.	TRBV28	TRBJ2-5	CASRRRTARQETQYF	TGTGCCAGCAGACGGCGGACAGCTAGACAAGAGACCCAGTACTTC
.	.	TRBV3-1/TRBV3-2	TRBJ1-3	CASSQVTISGNTIYF	TGTGCCAGCAGCCAAGTAACGATCTCTGGAAACACCATATATTTT
TRBD1	.	TRBV11-3	TRBJ2-7	CASSQGTGRHEQYF	TGTGCCAGCAGTCAAGGGACAGGGCGACACGAGCAGTACTTC
TRBD2	.	TRBV6-5	TRBJ2-7	CASNEETSGSYEQYF	TGTGCCAGCAACGAGGAGACTAGCGGCTCCTACGAGCAGTACTTC
.	.	TRBV21-1	TRBJ2-7	CASSNFRDRPSYEQYF	TGTGCCAGCAGCAATTTCCGGGACAGGCCCTCCTACGAGCAGTACTTC
.	.	TRBV5-1	TRBJ2-3	CASSLGAGGTDTQYF	TGCGCCAGCAGCTTAGGGGCAGGGGGGACAGATACGCAGTATTTT
.	once	TRBV5-1	TRBJ1-4	CASSLEQVGEKLFF	TGCGCCAGCAGCTTGGAACAGGTGGGGGAAAAACTGTTTTTT
TRBD1	.	TRBV5-1	TRBJ2-1	CASSPGTGTTYEQFF	TGCGCCAGCAGCCCCGGGACAGGGACGACCTATGAGCAGTTCTTC
.	.	TRBV30	TRBJ1-6	CAWSAGRNSPLHF	TGTGCCTGGAGTGCAGGGAGGAATTCACCCCTCCACTTT
.	.	TRBV12-3/TRBV12-4	TRBJ2-2	CASSPDTGELFF	TGTGCCAGCAGTCCTGACACCGGGGAGCTGTTTTTT
TRBD1	.	TRBV19	TRBJ1-1	CASSMSGTADEAFF	TGTGCCAGTAGTATGTCCGGGACAGCTGATGAAGCTTTCTTT
.	.	TRBV19	TRBJ1-4	CASSIIGASTNEKLFF	TGTGCCAGTAGTATCATAGGGGCATCAACTAATGAAAAACTGTTTTTT
TRBD1	.	TRBV18	TRBJ1-5	CASSKDREFQPQHF	TGTGCCAGCTCAAAAGACAGGGAATTTCAGCCCCAGCATTTT
.	.	TRBV28	TRBJ2-7	CATVARLPYEQYF	TGTGCCACCGTGGCTAGGCTCCCCTACGAGCAGTACTTC
.	few	TRBV3-1/TRBV3-2	TRBJ1-2	CATPNRQDGYTF	TGTGCCACTCCCAACCGACAGGATGGCTACACCTTC